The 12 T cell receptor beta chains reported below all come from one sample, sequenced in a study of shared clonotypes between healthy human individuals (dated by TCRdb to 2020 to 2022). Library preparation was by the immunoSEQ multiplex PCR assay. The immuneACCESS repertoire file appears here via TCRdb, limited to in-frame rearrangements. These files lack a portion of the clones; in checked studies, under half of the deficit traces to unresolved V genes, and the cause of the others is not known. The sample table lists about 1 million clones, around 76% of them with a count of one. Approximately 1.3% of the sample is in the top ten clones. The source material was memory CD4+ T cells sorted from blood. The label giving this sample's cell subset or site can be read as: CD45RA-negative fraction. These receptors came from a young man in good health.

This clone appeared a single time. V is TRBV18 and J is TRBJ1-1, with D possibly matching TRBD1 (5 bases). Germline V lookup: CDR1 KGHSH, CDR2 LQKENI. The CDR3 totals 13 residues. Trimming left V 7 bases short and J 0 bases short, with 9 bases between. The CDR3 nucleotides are TGTGCCAGCTTCGACAGTATGAACACTGAAGCTTTCTTT. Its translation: CASFDSMNTEAFF.

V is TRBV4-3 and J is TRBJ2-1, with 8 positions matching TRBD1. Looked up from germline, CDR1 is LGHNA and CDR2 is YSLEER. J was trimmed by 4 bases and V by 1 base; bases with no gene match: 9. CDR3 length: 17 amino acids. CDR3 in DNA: TGCGCCAGCAGCCAAGCGGTTCGAACAGGGGGGTACAATGAGCAGTTCTTC. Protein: CASSQAVRTGGYNEQFF.

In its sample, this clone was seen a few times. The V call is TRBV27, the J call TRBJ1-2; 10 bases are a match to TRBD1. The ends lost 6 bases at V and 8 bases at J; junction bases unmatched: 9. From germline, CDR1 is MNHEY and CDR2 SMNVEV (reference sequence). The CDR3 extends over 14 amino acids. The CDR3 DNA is TGTGCCAGCAGCTCGACAGGGGGCTTTAGGGGCTACACCTTC. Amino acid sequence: CASSSTGGFRGYTF.

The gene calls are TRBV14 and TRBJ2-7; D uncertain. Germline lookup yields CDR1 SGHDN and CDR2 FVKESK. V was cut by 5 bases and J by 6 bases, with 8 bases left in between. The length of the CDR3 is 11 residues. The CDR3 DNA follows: TGTGCCAGCAGCGACATGACCGAGCAGTACTTC. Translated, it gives CASSDMTEQYF. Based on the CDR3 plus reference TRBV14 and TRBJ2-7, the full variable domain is EAGVTQFPSHSVIEKGQTVTLRCDPISGHDNLYWYRRVMGKEIKFLLHFVKESKQDESGMPNNRFLAERTGGTYSTLKVQPAELEDSGVYFCASSDMTEQYFGPGTRLTVT.

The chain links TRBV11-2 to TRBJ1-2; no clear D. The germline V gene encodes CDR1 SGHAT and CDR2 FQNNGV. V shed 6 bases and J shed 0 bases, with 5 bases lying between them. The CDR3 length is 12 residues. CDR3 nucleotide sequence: TGTGCCAGCAGGGGGTCTAACTATGGCTACACCTTC. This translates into CASRGSNYGYTF.

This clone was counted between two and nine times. The CDR3 protein is CASSYRQGNTDTQYF. CDR3 bases: TGTGCCAGCTCATACCGACAGGGGAACACAGATACGCAGTATTTT. The V call is TRBV18, the J call TRBJ2-3; 8 bases are a match to TRBD1. Germline-derived CDR1 and CDR2 are KGHSH and LQKENI. The V segment lost 5 bases and the J segment 2 bases; nucleotides outside the gene matches: 6. The CDR3 sequence is 15 residues long.

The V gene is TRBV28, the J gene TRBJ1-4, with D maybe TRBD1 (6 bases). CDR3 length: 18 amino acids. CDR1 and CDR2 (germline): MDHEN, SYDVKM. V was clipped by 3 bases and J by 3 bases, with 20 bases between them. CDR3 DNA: TGTGCCAGCAGTTTTGAATTATCGGGCAGGGGTTCTAATGAAAAACTGTTTTTT. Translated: CASSFELSGRGSNEKLFF.

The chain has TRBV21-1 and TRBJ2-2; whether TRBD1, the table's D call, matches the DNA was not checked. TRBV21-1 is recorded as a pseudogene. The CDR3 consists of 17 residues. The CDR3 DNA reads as TGTGCCAGCGGCGCTCCGGACAGGGGGCGCCTGGACGGGGAGCTGTTTTTT. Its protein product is CASGAPDRGRLDGELFF.

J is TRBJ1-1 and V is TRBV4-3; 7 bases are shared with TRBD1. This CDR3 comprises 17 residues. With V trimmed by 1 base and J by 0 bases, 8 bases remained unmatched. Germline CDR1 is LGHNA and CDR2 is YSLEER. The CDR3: CASSQGDRDRVNTEAFF. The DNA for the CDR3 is TGCGCCAGCAGCCAAGGAGACCGGGACAGAGTGAACACTGAAGCTTTCTTT.

As DNA, the CDR3 is TGTGCCAGCAGCTTCGGGGTTTCTCAGGGCTACACCTTC. It codes for CASSFGVSQGYTF. The gene calls are TRBV7-9 and TRBJ1-2; D remains unclear. Between the trimmed V and J ends, which lost 3 bases and 8 bases, there was a span of 13 bases. Germline CDR1 is SEHNR and CDR2 is FQNEAQ (reference sequence). The CDR3 has 13 residues.

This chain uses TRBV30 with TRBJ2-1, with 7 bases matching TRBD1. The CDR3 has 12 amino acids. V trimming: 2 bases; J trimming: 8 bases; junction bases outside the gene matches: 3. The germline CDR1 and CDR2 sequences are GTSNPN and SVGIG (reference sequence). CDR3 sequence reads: CAWSQGGHEQFF. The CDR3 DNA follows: TGTGCCTGGAGTCAAGGGGGCCATGAGCAGTTCTTC.

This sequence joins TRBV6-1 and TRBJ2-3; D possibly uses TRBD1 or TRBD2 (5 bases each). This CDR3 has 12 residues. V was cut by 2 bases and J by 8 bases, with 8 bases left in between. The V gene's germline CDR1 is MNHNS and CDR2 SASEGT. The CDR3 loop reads CASSEWDRTQYF. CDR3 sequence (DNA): TGTGCCAGCAGTGAATGGGACCGTACGCAGTATTTT.